These 26 T cell receptor beta chains originate from one sample sequenced in a study of CD4 T cells in relation to SARS-CoV-2 and coronaviruses. Unexposed donor CD4+ T cells date from 2011-2018, before the COVID-19 pandemic. Data came from immunoSEQ multiplex PCR; TCRdb stores just in-frame clones and leaves some out. The sample consists of 60,000 or so clones, about 95% of them appearing once. The sequencing input was naive CD4+ T cells from PBMCs. Noted subset: naive CD4+ T cells isolated by negative enrichment. The receptors stem from a human donor in good health.

This sequence joins TRBV30 and TRBJ1-5, with D possibly matching TRBD1 (6 bases). This CDR3 spans 14 amino acids. The V end was cut by 1 base, the J end by 4 bases, with 11 bases between. Per germline, CDR1 GTSNPN and CDR2 SVGIG (reference sequence). CDR3 sequence (DNA): TGTGCCTGGAGTGAAGGACAGTTTAATCAGCCCCAGCATTTT. Translated: CAWSEGQFNQPQHF.

The chain couples TRBV24-1 to TRBJ1-1; maybe TRBD1 (5 bases). CDR1 KGHDR and CDR2 SFDVKD come from the germline V gene. The germline V and J ends were trimmed by 3 bases and 5 bases, with 9 bases remaining between them. CDR3 length equals 13 residues. CDR3 amino acids: CATSDPQGTEAFF. CDR3 coding DNA: TGTGCCACCAGTGATCCCCAGGGAACTGAAGCTTTCTTT.

The J gene is TRBJ2-7, the V gene TRBV27, with 13 bases fitting TRBD2. This CDR3 comprises 14 residues. CDR1 is MNHEY, CDR2 SMNVEV, per germline (reference sequence). The V gene end was trimmed by 4 bases and the J gene end by 6 bases; junction bases not matched to a gene: 3. The CDR3 nucleotides are TGTGCCAGCAGTTCCGGGACTAGCGGGACCGAGCAGTACTTC. Protein sequence: CASSSGTSGTEQYF.

This chain links TRBV5-1 with TRBJ2-5, with D tentatively TRBD1 (6 bases). Germline loops: CDR1 SGHRS, CDR2 YFSETQ. Trimming removed 5 bases at V and 5 bases at J, with 16 bases between. This CDR3 has 14 residues. CDR3 sequence (DNA): TGCGCCAGCAGACTAACAGGGACGTGGGAGACCCAGTACTTC. This translates into CASRLTGTWETQYF.

The genes are TRBV10-3 and TRBJ2-3, with D hard to call. V was cut by 3 bases and J by 3 bases, with 10 bases left in between. Germline V CDR1 and CDR2: ENHRY, SYGVKD. The CDR3 contains 14 residues. CDR3 DNA: TGTGCCATCAGTGATGAACTTATAACAGATACGCAGTATTTT. The encoded protein is CAISDELITDTQYF.

The chain links TRBV5-1 to TRBJ2-3; 10 bases line up with TRBD2. The germline V gene encodes CDR1 SGHRS and CDR2 YFSETQ. The CDR3 loop spans 16 amino acids. V shed 1 base and J 6 bases; nucleotides not matched to a gene: 8. The chain's CDR3 is CASSLFPSGSGDTQYF. CDR3 coding DNA: TGCGCCAGCAGCTTGTTTCCTAGCGGGAGTGGGGATACGCAGTATTTT.

This clone is a singleton in its sample. The chain has TRBV2 and TRBJ1-4, with TRBD1 as a possible D gene (6 bases). The V end was cut by 2 bases, the J end by 8 bases, with 12 bases between. This CDR3 is built from 14 residues. Germline loops: CDR1 SNHLY, CDR2 FYNNEI. The CDR3 loop is CASSEYLTGEKLFF. In nucleotides, the CDR3 is TGTGCCAGCAGTGAATATCTGACAGGCGAAAAACTGTTTTTT.

This rearrangement joins TRBV7-3 to TRBJ2-1; TRBD2 is a possible D gene (5 bases). Trimming pared 6 bases from V and 0 bases from J, leaving 15 bases between. This CDR3 spans 16 amino acids. Germline assignment: CDR1 SGHTA and CDR2 FQGTGA. Written as DNA, the CDR3 is TGTGCCAGCAGTCCATCAGCGGCTAGCTCCTACAATGAGCAGTTCTTC. Amino acid sequence: CASSPSAASSYNEQFF.

The V and J genes are TRBV2 and TRBJ1-5, with D unclear. Germline CDR1 reads SNHLY; CDR2 reads FYNNEI. CDR3 length equals 13 residues. The V end lost 6 bases, the J end lost 7 bases, and 13 bases lay between the germline ends. The CDR3 sequence is CASSSTGRQPQHF. In DNA, the CDR3 is TGTGCCAGCAGCTCAACGGGTCGACAGCCCCAGCATTTT.

This chain links TRBV5-1 with TRBJ1-1; 7 positions agree with TRBD1. Germline lookup yields CDR1 SGHRS and CDR2 YFSETQ. J was trimmed by 5 bases and V by 3 bases; bases with no gene match: 13. The CDR3 length is 16 residues. CDR3 DNA: TGCGCCAGCAGCTCTAATCCGACAGGGCGGGGAACTGAAGCTTTCTTT. Translated: CASSSNPTGRGTEAFF.

This chain joins TRBV19 and TRBJ2-1; 7 nucleotides match TRBD2. In germline, CDR1 is LNHDA, CDR2 SQIVND (reference sequence). Trimming cost V 7 bases and J 0 bases; bases outside gene matches: 15. CDR3 length equals 18 residues. The CDR3 spells CASTHTYWGGSSYNEQFF. As DNA, the CDR3 is TGTGCCAGTACCCACACCTATTGGGGAGGGAGCTCCTACAATGAGCAGTTCTTC.

The chain uses TRBV5-1 and TRBJ2-6; 9 bases are shared with TRBD1. The V gene end was trimmed by 1 base and the J gene end by 1 base; junction bases not matched to a gene: 9. The CDR3 is 19 residues long. Germline V gene sequence: CDR1 SGHRS, CDR2 YFSETQ. CDR3: CASSLNVQGAVSGANVLTF. The CDR3 nucleotides are TGCGCCAGCAGCTTGAACGTACAGGGGGCGGTTTCTGGGGCCAACGTCCTGACTTTC.

This chain uses TRBV6-2 or TRBV6-3 with TRBJ1-5; unclear D gene. CDR1 MNHEY and CDR2 SVGEGT come from the germline V gene. Trimming pared 2 bases from V and 2 bases from J, leaving 13 bases between. The CDR3 has 16 residues. The CDR3 bases are TGTGCCAGCAGTTACGATCGTCGGCAGGGCAATCAGCCCCAGCATTTT. Translating it yields CASSYDRRQGNQPQHF.

The rearrangement links TRBV28 to TRBJ1-5; D is perhaps TRBD1 (5 bases). CDR1 is MDHEN and CDR2 is SYDVKM in the germline V gene. There are 15 residues in the CDR3. V lost 11 bases and J lost 3, with 20 bases in between. The CDR3 protein is CAAFPGAALNQPQHF. The CDR3 DNA follows: TGTGCCGCGTTTCCTGGGGCAGCCCTCAATCAGCCCCAGCATTTT. Full variable domain (rest looked up from reference TRBV28 and TRBJ1-5): DVKVTQSSRYLVKRTGEKVFLECVQDMDHENMFWYRQDPGLGLRLIYFSYDVKMKEKGDIPEGYSVSREKKERFSLILESASTNQTSMYLCAAFPGAALNQPQHFGDGTRLSIL.

To note about this clone: At the DNA level, this CDR3 is encoded by other sequences in the same sample as well. The J gene is TRBJ2-7, the V gene TRBV28; no clear D. CDR1 MDHEN and CDR2 SYDVKM come from the germline V gene. The V gene lost 2 bases and the J gene lost 3 bases, with 5 bases spanning the gap. This CDR3 has 12 residues. This chain's CDR3 is CASSLQGYEQYF. The DNA of the CDR3 is TGTGCCAGCAGTTTACAAGGCTACGAGCAGTACTTC.

This chain joins TRBV14 and TRBJ1-2; 10 bases map to TRBD1. The ends lost 6 bases at V and 7 bases at J; junction bases unmatched: 8. The CDR3 spans 14 residues. Germline V gives CDR1 SGHDN, CDR2 FVKESK. The CDR3 protein is CASSRDRGGSGYTF. In DNA, the CDR3 is TGTGCCAGCAGTCGGGACAGGGGCGGATCTGGCTACACCTTC.

The chain is built from TRBV12-3 or TRBV12-4 and TRBJ2-7, with D uncertain. The CDR3 contains 12 residues. V shed 5 bases and J shed 3 bases, with 8 bases lying between them. CDR3 residues: CASSLTYYEQYF. The DNA of the CDR3 is TGTGCCAGCAGTCTCACCTACTACGAGCAGTACTTC.

The chain employs TRBV10-3 and TRBJ1-6; 12 positions agree with TRBD1. The CDR3 contains 15 residues. Germline V gene sequence: CDR1 ENHRY, CDR2 SYGVKD. Unmatched junction bases numbered 6, after V lost 6 bases and J lost 9 bases. The CDR3 protein is CAIRGTGGAGSPLHF. The CDR3 DNA reads TGTGCCATCAGGGGGACAGGGGGCGCAGGTTCACCCCTCCACTTT.

This chain uses TRBV27 with TRBJ1-6; 7 bases line up with TRBD1. The ends lost 5 bases at V and 5 bases at J; junction bases unmatched: 6. The CDR3 totals 15 residues. Germline values: CDR1 MNHEY, CDR2 SMNVEV (reference sequence). The CDR3 is CASSNRDRNNSPLHF. CDR3 sequence (DNA): TGTGCCAGCAGTAACAGGGACAGAAATAATTCACCCCTCCACTTT.

This chain uses TRBV6-4 with TRBJ2-3; D not certain. Trimming pared 0 bases from V and 8 bases from J, leaving 24 bases between. Germline CDR1 is MRHNA and CDR2 is SNTAGT. This CDR3 contains 18 residues. This CDR3 reads CASSDSSYVGSTWGTQYF. In DNA, the CDR3 is TGTGCCAGCAGTGACTCTTCGTATGTGGGATCAACGTGGGGTACGCAGTATTTT.

The rearrangement joins TRBV12-3 or TRBV12-4 to TRBJ1-2, with D uncertain. The CDR3 totals 13 residues. The ends were cut back, 2 bases at V and 8 bases at J, with 12 bases in the middle. CDR3 in amino acids: CASSLFSSVGYTF. CDR3 bases: TGTGCCAGCAGTTTATTTTCGTCGGTCGGCTACACCTTC.

V usage is TRBV6-5 and J usage is TRBJ2-3; D gene unclear. Germline CDR1 reads MNHEY; CDR2 reads SVGAGI. V gave up 2 bases and J gave up 2 bases, with 11 bases separating them. This CDR3 is 15 amino acids long. The CDR3 nucleotides are TGTGCCAGCAGTTACGCCCTCCGGACCACAGATACGCAGTATTTT. Its protein is CASSYALRTTDTQYF.

The chain combines TRBV27 with TRBJ1-1; no definite D call. The germline V gene has CDR1 MNHEY and CDR2 SMNVEV (reference sequence). The CDR3 spans 14 residues. V was pared by 3 bases and J by 1 base, with 9 bases between. In DNA form, the CDR3 reads TGTGCCAGCAGTTTCCGCGACGGGAACACTGAAGCTTTCTTT. Translated, it gives CASSFRDGNTEAFF.

The chain couples TRBV19 to TRBJ1-2, with 10 bases fitting TRBD1. The germline V gene encodes CDR1 LNHDA and CDR2 SQIVND (reference sequence). J lost 0 bases, V lost 6 bases, and 10 bases had no gene match. The length of the CDR3 is 17 residues. The CDR3 nucleotides read TGTGCCAGTAGCTCCGGGACAGGGGTTGGGTCTAACTATGGCTACACCTTC. Its protein is CASSSGTGVGSNYGYTF. Complete variable domain (other parts from reference TRBV19 and TRBJ1-2): DGGITQSPKYLFRKEGQNVTLSCEQNLNHDAMYWYRQDPGQGLRLIYYSQIVNDFQKGDIAEGYSVSREKKESFPLTVTSAQKNPTAFYLCASSSGTGVGSNYGYTFGSGTRLTVV.

The gene calls are TRBV28 and TRBJ1-3; TRBD1 is a possible D gene (5 bases). The CDR3 loop spans 16 amino acids. Between the trimmed V and J ends, which lost 6 bases and 3 bases, there was a span of 18 bases. CDR1 and CDR2 from the germline V gene are MDHEN and SYDVKM. The CDR3 sequence is CASSASRTPIGNTIYF. Written as DNA, the CDR3 is TGTGCCAGCAGCGCTAGCAGGACACCGATTGGAAACACCATATATTTT. The full variable domain, its missing parts supplied by reference TRBV28 and TRBJ1-3, is DVKVTQSSRYLVKRTGEKVFLECVQDMDHENMFWYRQDPGLGLRLIYFSYDVKMKEKGDIPEGYSVSREKKERFSLILESASTNQTSMYLCASSASRTPIGNTIYFGEGSWLTVV.

V is TRBV7-2 and J is TRBJ1-1; the D gene is possibly TRBD1 (5 bases). The CDR3 totals 16 residues. The germline V and J ends were trimmed by 5 bases and 0 bases, with 16 bases remaining between them. CDR1 and CDR2 from the germline V gene are SGHTA and FQGNSA. The CDR3: CASSPNQGAMNTEAFF. The CDR3 DNA sequence: TGTGCCAGCAGCCCAAATCAGGGAGCGATGAACACTGAAGCTTTCTTT.